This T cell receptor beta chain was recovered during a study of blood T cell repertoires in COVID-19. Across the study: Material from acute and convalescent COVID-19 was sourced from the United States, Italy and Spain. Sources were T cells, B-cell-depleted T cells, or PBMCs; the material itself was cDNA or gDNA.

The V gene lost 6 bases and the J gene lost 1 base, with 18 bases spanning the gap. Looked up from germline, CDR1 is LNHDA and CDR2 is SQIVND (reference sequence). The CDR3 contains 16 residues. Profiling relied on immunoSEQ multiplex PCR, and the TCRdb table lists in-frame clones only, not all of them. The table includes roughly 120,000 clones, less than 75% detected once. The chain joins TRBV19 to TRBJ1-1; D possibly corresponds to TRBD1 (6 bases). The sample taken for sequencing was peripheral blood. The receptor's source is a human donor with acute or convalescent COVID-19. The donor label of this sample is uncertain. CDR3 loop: CASSPAAQGPNTEAFF. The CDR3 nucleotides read TGTGCCAGTAGCCCCGCCGCTCAGGGGCCGAACACTGAAGCTTTCTTT.